Listed below are T cell receptor beta chains from one sample, sequenced in a study of response to subunit inactivated influenza vaccine. MiXCR, run by TCRdb on the RT-PCR reads, gives a single entry per CDR3 protein. The sample consists of 600,000 to 700,000 distinct CDR3 sequences, less than 15% of them appearing once. Source: PBMCs from blood, taken less than 15 days before vaccination. The receptors derive from a man in his fifties who received an inactivated influenza vaccine. The CDR3 runs from the conserved cysteine through the conserved F or W. The D gene is left open where the match is weak. Some rows mark clone size as missing; the rest say once, few, many or name a class of expanded clone.

v_call	clone_size	d_call	j_call	cdr3_nt	cdr3_aa
TRBV3-1	NA	NA	TRBJ2-7	TGTGCCAGCAGCCAAGAGATTAGTTCCTACGAGCAGTACTTC	CASSQEISSYEQYF
TRBV20-1	few	TRBD2	TRBJ2-5	TGCAGTGCTACCGGACTAGCGGGGCGGAGAGAGACCCAGTACTTC	CSATGLAGRRETQYF
TRBV10-3	many	NA	TRBJ1-1	TGTGCCATCAGTGAGTCATCTCGGGCGAGAGCTTTCTTT	CAISESSRARAFF
TRBV7-6	NA	NA	TRBJ2-1	TGTGCCAGCAGCTACTCCCGGGACCGACGGAGCTCCTACAATGAGCAGTTCTTC	CASSYSRDRRSSYNEQFF
TRBV5-1	few	TRBD1	TRBJ1-6	TGCGCCAGCAAGCGAGGACAGGGGCTTAATTCACCCCTCCACTTT	CASKRGQGLNSPLHF
TRBV2	NA	NA	TRBJ2-1	TGTGCCAGCAACGGCGGGACGAGCTCCTACAATGAGCAGTTCTTC	CASNGGTSSYNEQFF
TRBV10-3	NA	NA	TRBJ2-7	TGTGCCATCGCCGAGGGGGGACGGGGCCACGAGCAGTACTTC	CAIAEGGRGHEQYF
TRBV4-1	many	NA	TRBJ1-6	TGCGCCAGCAGCCTCGGACTCAATTCACCCCTCCACTTT	CASSLGLNSPLHF
TRBV30	NA	NA	TRBJ1-6	TGTGCCTGGAGTGAGGGCACAGGCCCCTTACCCCTCCACTTT	CAWSEGTGPLPLHF
TRBV10-3	NA	NA	TRBJ2-5	TGTGCCATCAGTGACCCGACTAGACAAGAGACCCAGTACTTC	CAISDPTRQETQYF
TRBV24-1	NA	TRBD2	TRBJ2-3	TGTGCCACCAGTGATTTAACTAGCGGAACTAGCACAGATACGCAGTATTTT	CATSDLTSGTSTDTQYF
TRBV19	NA	TRBD1	TRBJ1-1	TGTGCCAGTAGTGCACTAACAGGGGGGAACACTGAAGCTTTCTTT	CASSALTGGNTEAFF
TRBV28	NA	NA	TRBJ2-3	TGTGCCAGCAGTATCCGATCGGATACGCAGTATTTT	CASSIRSDTQYF
TRBV27	NA	NA	TRBJ1-4	TGTGCCAGCAGGCAGCAGAATGAAAAACTGTTTTTT	CASRQQNEKLFF
TRBV5-6	few	TRBD1	TRBJ1-2	TGTGCCAGCAGCTCACCCGACAGGGAGGTACGCTATGGCTACACCTTC	CASSSPDREVRYGYTF
TRBV7-3	NA	TRBD2	TRBJ2-3	TGTGCCAGCAGCTGGACTAGTGATACAGATACGCAGTATTTT	CASSWTSDTDTQYF
TRBV7-7	few	TRBD2	TRBJ2-5	TGTGCTAGCAGACCGGGACTAGCGGGACCACAAGAGACCCAGTACTTC	CASRPGLAGPQETQYF
TRBV4-3	NA	NA	TRBJ2-1	TGCGCCAGCAGCCAACTGACTTCAAATGAGCAGTTCTTC	CASSQLTSNEQFF
TRBV5-5	NA	TRBD1	TRBJ2-6	TGTGCCAGCAGCTTAGGGGACAGGACTTACTCTGGGGCCAACGTCCTGACTTTC	CASSLGDRTYSGANVLTF
TRBV20-1	many	TRBD2	TRBJ2-2	TGCAGTGCTAGAAGCCGACTAGCGGGGGGGCTGAACACCGGGGAGCTGTTTTTT	CSARSRLAGGLNTGELFF
TRBV5-1	few	NA	TRBJ2-3	TGCGCCAGCAGCTGGAGTCGTCAGAGGGGAGATACGCAGTATTTT	CASSWSRQRGDTQYF
TRBV29-1	NA	TRBD1	TRBJ2-5	TGCAGCGCCAAGGGACAGCGAGAGACCCAGTACTTC	CSAKGQRETQYF
TRBV7-8	few	TRBD1	TRBJ2-1	TGTGCCAGCAGCCAAGGGACAGGGGGCAGCTCCTACAATGAGCAGTTCTTC	CASSQGTGGSSYNEQFF
TRBV20-1	NA	NA	TRBJ2-3	TGCAGTGCTAGAGGAGCGGAAAACACAGATACGCAGTATTTT	CSARGAENTDTQYF
TRBV9	NA	TRBD2	TRBJ2-3	TGTGCCAGCAGCGTAGCTGGACTAGCGACAGATACGCAGTATTTT	CASSVAGLATDTQYF
TRBV7-2	NA	NA	TRBJ2-7	TGTGCCAGCAGCGCACAGGCTTCCTACGAGCAGTACTTC	CASSAQASYEQYF
TRBV10-3	few	TRBD2	TRBJ2-1	TGTGCCATCAGTGAGCTCTGGCTAGCGGGGGCCTACAATGAGCAGTTCTTC	CAISELWLAGAYNEQFF
TRBV29-1	few	NA	TRBJ2-2	TGCAGCGTTCCCCGGGTAGGGACGAACACCGGGGAGCTGTTTTTT	CSVPRVGTNTGELFF
TRBV6-2/TRBV6-3	NA	NA	TRBJ1-5	TGTGCCAGCAGCCGGGACCTTCTCATTAGCAATCAGCCCCAGCATTTT	CASSRDLLISNQPQHF
TRBV4-2	NA	TRBD2	TRBJ2-5	TGTGCCAGCAGCCTTTTCGGACTAGCGGAAGAGACCCAGTACTTC	CASSLFGLAEETQYF
TRBV7-9	few	NA	TRBJ1-2	TGTGCCAGCAGCTTAGGACAAAGTGGCTACACCTTC	CASSLGQSGYTF
TRBV21-1	few	NA	TRBJ2-7	TGTGCCACCAGTAATGCCTACGAGCAGTACTTC	CATSNAYEQYF
TRBV28	NA	NA	TRBJ2-7	TGTGCCAGCAGTTTATCCCCAAACCCCTACGAGCAGTACTTC	CASSLSPNPYEQYF
TRBV24-1	few	NA	TRBJ2-4	TGTGCCACCCCACATGGGGCCAAAAACATTCAGTACTTC	CATPHGAKNIQYF
TRBV6-1	once	TRBD2	TRBJ2-7	TGTGCCAGCAGTACCAGCGGGGAAAGCTCCTACGAGCAGTACTTC	CASSTSGESSYEQYF
TRBV9	NA	NA	TRBJ2-5	TGTGCCAGCAGCGCAGGCGGGTCGCTCAGAGAGACCCAGTACTTC	CASSAGGSLRETQYF
TRBV10-3	NA	NA	TRBJ1-6	TGTGCCATCACCGTAGACAGAGATAATTCACCCCTCCACTTT	CAITVDRDNSPLHF
TRBV13	NA	TRBD2	TRBJ2-1	TGTGCCAGCAGCTACCAGCGGGGGGCGGGGTTCTTC	CASSYQRGAGFF
TRBV3-1	NA	NA	TRBJ2-3	TGTGCCAGCAGCGGGGGACTTGGAAATACGCAGTATTTT	CASSGGLGNTQYF
TRBV19	few	NA	TRBJ2-1	TGTGCCAGTAATCCTCAGGGGGGGACCTACAATGAGCAGTTCTTC	CASNPQGGTYNEQFF
TRBV7-9	NA	NA	TRBJ2-7	TGTGCCAGCAGCCGGACAGAGAGCTACGAGCAGTACTTC	CASSRTESYEQYF
TRBV9	many	TRBD1	TRBJ2-3	TGTGCCAGCAGGGGGGGACAGGAACGCACAGATACGCAGTATTTT	CASRGGQERTDTQYF
TRBV15	NA	NA	TRBJ2-2	TGTGCCACCAGCAGAGACGCAGAGGGCCGGGAGCTGTTTTTT	CATSRDAEGRELFF
TRBV5-1	many	NA	TRBJ2-5	TGCGCCAGCAGCTTGAGGGGCGGGGAGACCCAGTACTTC	CASSLRGGETQYF
TRBV19	NA	NA	TRBJ2-3	TGTGCCAGTAGTTGGACGCTCACAGATACGCAGTATTTT	CASSWTLTDTQYF
TRBV10-3	NA	NA	TRBJ2-1	TGTGCCATCAGTGAGTCAACCGGGAGTGAGTTCTTC	CAISESTGSEFF
TRBV4-3	few	NA	TRBJ1-1	TGCGCCAGCAGCCAAGCGGAGGGTTGGTCTGAAGCTTTCTTT	CASSQAEGWSEAFF
TRBV7-8	NA	NA	TRBJ2-1	TGTGCCAGCAGAGGGGCGGGAGAGCAGTTCTTC	CASRGAGEQFF
TRBV5-1	few	NA	TRBJ1-2	TGCGCCAGCAGCTTGTGGACAGAAGCTAACTATGGCTATACCTTC	CASSLWTEANYGYTF
TRBV28	NA	TRBD1	TRBJ2-7	TGTGCCAGCAGTTTCGTTAGGGGGCAGGCTCTCTCCTACGAGCAGTACTTC	CASSFVRGQALSYEQYF
TRBV24-1	NA	TRBD1	TRBJ2-3	TGTGCCACCTCGGAGACAGGGCGGGCAGATACGCAGTATTTT	CATSETGRADTQYF
TRBV6-2/TRBV6-3	few	NA	TRBJ2-3	TGTGCCAGCAGTGTACCGTGGTCCGGAGATACGCAGTATTTT	CASSVPWSGDTQYF
TRBV6-2/TRBV6-3	few	NA	TRBJ1-1	TGTGCCAGCAGTTACTTCGGCCGACCGTCTGGGAACACTGAAGCTTTCTTT	CASSYFGRPSGNTEAFF
TRBV3-1	NA	NA	TRBJ1-2	TGTGCCAGCAGCCAAGGGCTACGAGATAACTATGGCTACACCTTC	CASSQGLRDNYGYTF
TRBV16	NA	NA	TRBJ2-5	TGTGCCAGCAGCCCCACGGTTGTGGAGACCCAGTACTTC	CASSPTVVETQYF
TRBV12-3/TRBV12-4	few	NA	TRBJ2-7	TGTGCCAGCAGTTCCCTAACCTTAATGACGGGGACCTACGAGCAGTACTTC	CASSSLTLMTGTYEQYF
TRBV29-1	few	TRBD2	TRBJ2-2	TGCAGCGTTGGTAGCGGGAGGGCGAACACCGGGGAGCTGTTTTTT	CSVGSGRANTGELFF
TRBV7-9	many	NA	TRBJ2-5	TGTGCCAGCAGCTCGGAGGGGGAGACCCAGTACTTC	CASSSEGETQYF